These 19 T cell receptor beta chains originate from one sample sequenced in a study of blood T cell repertoires in COVID-19. Profiling relied on immunoSEQ multiplex PCR, and the TCRdb table lists in-frame clones only, not all of them. This sample carries about 73,000 clones, around nine tenths of them seen once, and the ten largest clones take 4.5% to 5.5%. The source material was peripheral blood. The receptors derive from a woman between 18 and 29 years old with acute or convalescent COVID-19.

This clone was counted once. V gene TRBV5-1 combines with J gene TRBJ2-3; 12 bases match TRBD2. CDR1 SGHRS and CDR2 YFSETQ come from the germline V gene. The junction had 4 bases not matched to a gene; V was cut back by 3 bases and J by 5 bases. CDR3 length equals 15 residues. The CDR3 nucleotides read TGCGCCAGCAGCTCAGTACTAGCGGGAGGAGATACGCAGTATTTT. It codes for CASSSVLAGGDTQYF.

The rearrangement joins TRBV6-1 to TRBJ2-7; D is possibly TRBD2 (5 bases). Germline CDR1 and CDR2: MNHNS and SASEGT. CDR3 size: 15 residues. V lost 1 base, J lost 2 bases, and 12 bases lay in between. The CDR3, as DNA: TGTGCCAGCAGTGAAGGTCCGGGAAGTACCTACGAGCAGTACTTC. Translated: CASSEGPGSTYEQYF.

V and J are TRBV30 and TRBJ1-1; no clear D. Trimming shortened V by 1 base and J by 6 bases, and 12 bases separated the two germline ends. Germline assignment: CDR1 GTSNPN and CDR2 SVGIG (reference sequence). This CDR3 is 13 amino acids long. CDR3 sequence (DNA): TGTGCCTGGAGTGGTCATATCGAGTCTGAAGCTTTCTTT. This sequence encodes CAWSGHIESEAFF.

The chain recombines TRBV21-1 with TRBJ2-3; TRBD2 is the table's D call and was not checked against the DNA. TRBV21-1 represents a pseudogene. The CDR3 is made up of 19 amino acids. CDR3 nucleotide sequence: TGTGCCAGCAGCAGCAGGACTAGCGGGAGGGTGGTGGGCACAGATACGCAGTATTTT. Amino acids: CASSSRTSGRVVGTDTQYF.

The rearrangement joins TRBV5-4 to TRBJ2-5, with TRBD1 matching over 8 bases. This CDR3 contains 15 residues. Germline trimming cut 2 bases from V and 0 bases from J; bases unmatched to any gene: 3. Germline V gene sequence: CDR1 SGHNT, CDR2 YYREEE (reference sequence). The CDR3 nucleotides read TGTGCCAGCAGCTTACAGGGGGTGTACCAAGAGACCCAGTACTTC. This codes for CASSLQGVYQETQYF.

The J gene is TRBJ1-1, the V gene TRBV28, with TRBD1 matching 7 bases. The junction had 5 bases not matched to a gene; V was cut back by 3 bases and J by 4 bases. The CDR3 is 14 amino acids. Germline V lookup: CDR1 MDHEN, CDR2 SYDVKM. CDR3: CASSFRAGGTEAFF. The CDR3 nucleotides are TGTGCCAGCAGTTTCCGCGCAGGGGGCACTGAAGCTTTCTTT. Variable domain in full (rest from reference TRBV28 and TRBJ1-1): DVKVTQSSRYLVKRTGEKVFLECVQDMDHENMFWYRQDPGLGLRLIYFSYDVKMKEKGDIPEGYSVSREKKERFSLILESASTNQTSMYLCASSFRAGGTEAFFGQGTRLTVV.

This clone was observed once. This chain connects TRBV5-6 to TRBJ2-7; 7 bases line up with TRBD1. V trimming: 1 base; J trimming: 0 bases; junction bases outside the gene matches: 10. This CDR3 region has 17 residues. Germline loops: CDR1 SGHDT, CDR2 YYEEEE. The CDR3 DNA sequence: TGTGCCAGCAGCTTGAAGGGACGAGGGGGCAGCTCCTACGAGCAGTACTTC. It yields the protein CASSLKGRGGSSYEQYF. Full variable domain (remainder filled in from reference TRBV5-6 and TRBJ2-7): DAGVTQSPTHLIKTRGQQVTLRCSPKSGHDTVSWYQQALGQGPQFIFQYYEEEERQRGNFPDRFSGHQFPNYSSELNVNALLLGDSALYLCASSLKGRGGSSYEQYFGPGTRLTVT.

V gene TRBV5-5 combines with J gene TRBJ2-7, with D uncertain. The CDR3 loop spans 14 amino acids. V was pared by 1 base and J by 2 bases, with 10 bases between. Germline V gene data show CDR1 as SGHKS and CDR2 as YYEKEE (reference sequence). The CDR3 nucleotides are TGTGCCAGCAGCTTGTCGGGTTTTACCTACGAGCAGTACTTC. This encodes CASSLSGFTYEQYF.

V is TRBV7-2 and J is TRBJ1-3; 8 bases agree with TRBD1. CDR3 length: 15 residues. Germline CDR1 is SGHTA and CDR2 is FQGNSA. V lost 5 bases to trimming and J lost 2 bases; unmatched junction nucleotides: 5. CDR3 DNA: TGTGCCAGCAGCGTAGACAGGGGCGCTGGAAACACCATATATTTT. Translation gives CASSVDRGAGNTIYF.

This clone showed up just once. The CDR3 region has the DNA TGTGCCAGTACAAGACAGGGTGGGAATAGCAATCAGCCCCAGCATTTT. As protein: CASTRQGGNSNQPQHF. This chain joins TRBV19 and TRBJ1-5; 7 bases map to TRBD1. Trimming cost V 7 bases and J 0 bases; bases outside gene matches: 9. Per the germline V gene, CDR1 is LNHDA and CDR2 is SQIVND (reference sequence). This CDR3 comprises 16 residues.

This chain links TRBV6-2 or TRBV6-3 with TRBJ2-1, with D maybe TRBD1 (6 bases). V dropped 2 bases and J dropped 9 bases, with 11 bases sitting between them. From germline, CDR1 is MNHEY and CDR2 SVGEGT. The length of the CDR3 is 13 residues. Written as DNA, the CDR3 is TGTGCCAGCAGTTACATCAGAGGGGGTGAGCAGTTCTTC. Its translation: CASSYIRGGEQFF.

The chain has TRBV9 and TRBJ2-3; 14 bases are shared with TRBD2. The CDR3 totals 18 residues. V shed 3 bases and J 5 bases; nucleotides not matched to a gene: 11. Germline V gene data show CDR1 as SGDLS and CDR2 as YYNGEE. The CDR3 nucleotides are TGTGCCAGCAGCGCCTACAGACTAGCGGGGGGGCAAGGAGATACGCAGTATTTT. As protein: CASSAYRLAGGQGDTQYF.

With respect to this clone: One end of the junction fails to match germline, which may point to a read error. CDR3 sequence (DNA): TGTGCCAGCACTGAAGCGGCCTATGGCTACACCTTC. Its translation: CASTEAAYGYTF. V and J are TRBV2 and TRBJ1-2, with D hard to call. The CDR3 length is 12 residues. Germline CDR1 and CDR2: SNHLY and FYNNEI. Combining the CDR3 with reference TRBV2 and TRBJ1-2 gives the whole variable domain EPEVTQTPSHQVTQMGQEVILRCVPISNHLYFYWYRQILGQKVEFLVSFYNNEISEKSEIFDDQFSVERPDGSNFTLKIRSTKLEDSAMYFCASTEAAYGYTFGSGTRLTVV.

This rearrangement joins TRBV21-1 to TRBJ2-7; the table's D call, TRBD1, has no DNA check behind it. TRBV21-1 is assigned pseudogene status. The CDR3 has 16 amino acids. The CDR3 DNA is TGTGCCAGCAGCAAAGCGCGGCAGGGGATCTCCTACGAGCAGTACTTC. Amino acid sequence: CASSKARQGISYEQYF.

V and J are TRBV5-8 and TRBJ2-3, with a possible D match to TRBD2 (6 bases). Germline V gene data show CDR1 as SGHTS and CDR2 as YDEGEE. V lost 4 bases to trimming and J lost 0 bases, with 15 bases between them. The CDR3 sequence is 16 residues long. The CDR3 nucleotides read TGTGCCAGCAGCGCGGGCGCTAGCGCGAGCACAGATACGCAGTATTTT. It encodes CASSAGASASTDTQYF. Full variable domain (missing parts from reference TRBV5-8 and TRBJ2-3): EAGVTQSPTHLIKTRGQQATLRCSPISGHTSVYWYQQALGLGLQFLLWYDEGEERNRGNFPPRFSGRQFPNYSSELNVNALELEDSALYLCASSAGASASTDTQYFGPGTRLTVL.

V usage is TRBV28 and J usage is TRBJ2-7, with 9 bases fitting TRBD2. The CDR3 covers 14 residues. V shed 4 bases, J shed 3 bases, and the junction held 4 bases outside the gene matches. CDR1 and CDR2 from the germline V gene are MDHEN and SYDVKM. CDR3 DNA sequence: TGTGCCAGCAGTTATAGCGGGGGAAACTACGAGCAGTACTTC. This gives the protein CASSYSGGNYEQYF.

The CDR3 DNA reads TGTGCCAGCAGTTTAGCAGCGCACTATGGCTACACCTTC. It is translated as CASSLAAHYGYTF. The V gene is TRBV6-2 or TRBV6-3, the J gene TRBJ1-2; D gene uncertain. V lost 4 bases and J lost 3, with 9 bases in between. The CDR3 totals 13 residues. The germline gives CDR1 MNHEY, CDR2 SVGEGT.

The CDR3 loop reads CASSPRLNEKLFF. The CDR3, as DNA: TGTGCCAGCAGCCCCCGCCTAAATGAAAAACTGTTTTTT. The rearrangement joins TRBV7-9 to TRBJ1-4; D is unresolved. Looked up from germline, CDR1 is SEHNR and CDR2 is FQNEAQ (reference sequence). This CDR3 contains 13 residues. V was clipped by 5 bases and J by 5 bases, with 9 bases between them.

The genes are TRBV6-5 and TRBJ1-2, with 10 bases aligning to TRBD1. The CDR3 extends over 13 amino acids. The germline CDR1 and CDR2 sequences are MNHEY and SVGAGI. V lost 4 bases and J lost 8; bases outside the gene matches: 4. CDR3 sequence: CASSSATGGGYTF. CDR3 nucleotides: TGTGCCAGCAGTTCAGCGACAGGGGGCGGCTACACCTTC.